The 28 T cell receptor beta chains reported below all come from one sample, sequenced in a study of early T cells in non-severe SARS-CoV-2 infection. TCRdb reprocessed the 5' RACE reads via MiXCR and lists one record per CDR3 protein. The repertoire holds 20,000 to 25,000 distinct CDR3 sequences, with about 4.4% as singletons. Source material: whole blood. The source is an adult who was a healthcare worker with PCR-confirmed SARS-CoV-2 infection or an uninfected control (not recorded which).

In its sample, this clonotype was seen a few times. This chain connects TRBV7-2 to TRBJ2-1; the D call may be TRBD1 or TRBD2 (5 bases each). The CDR3 covers 14 residues. Germline V CDR1 and CDR2: SGHTA, FQGNSA. V lost 5 bases and J 3 bases, leaving 11 bases between the germline ends. CDR3 protein: CASSPPGGYNEQFF. The CDR3 region has the DNA TGTGCCAGCAGCCCCCCTGGGGGCTACAATGAGCAGTTCTTC.

This clonotype was observed at least ten times. The gene calls are TRBV6-2 or TRBV6-3 and TRBJ2-3; no firm D call. This CDR3 comprises 13 residues. Trimming took off 6 bases at V and 2 bases at J, with 9 bases between the two ends. Per germline, CDR1 MNHEY and CDR2 SVGEGT. CDR3 region: CASRSWATDTQYF. Written as DNA, the CDR3 is TGTGCCAGCAGGAGTTGGGCCACAGATACGCAGTATTTT.

The sample holds many counts of this clonotype. The V gene is TRBV28, the J gene TRBJ1-2; no reliable D call. Between the trimmed V and J ends, which lost 3 bases and 9 bases, there was a span of 14 bases. Germline V gene lookup returns CDR1 MDHEN and CDR2 SYDVKM. The CDR3 loop spans 13 amino acids. CDR3 region: CASSFPGVDRYTF. The CDR3 coding sequence is TGTGCCAGCAGTTTCCCGGGTGTCGATCGCTACACCTTC.

In its sample, this clonotype was seen a few times. CDR3 amino acids: CASSLNSQGAKNIQYF. The CDR3 coding sequence is TGTGCCAGCTCACTAAACTCACAGGGAGCCAAAAACATTCAGTACTTC. The chain employs TRBV18 and TRBJ2-4, with a possible D match to TRBD1 (6 bases). This CDR3 spans 16 amino acids. Per germline, CDR1 KGHSH and CDR2 LQKENI. The germline V and J ends were trimmed by 4 bases and 0 bases, with 13 bases remaining between them.

CDR3 protein: CASSSVRRPDEQFF. The CDR3 DNA reads TGTGCCAGCAGTTCCGTGAGGCGGCCCGATGAGCAGTTCTTC. The chain employs TRBV28 and TRBJ2-1, with D unclear. Per the germline V gene, CDR1 is MDHEN and CDR2 is SYDVKM. Trimming cost V 4 bases and J 8 bases, with 15 bases left between them. The CDR3 covers 14 residues.

In its sample, this clonotype was seen many times. J is TRBJ1-2 and V is TRBV28; D gene unclear. The CDR3 covers 14 residues. Germline V gene lookup returns CDR1 MDHEN and CDR2 SYDVKM. The V and J ends lost 2 bases and 2 bases respectively, with 9 bases between them. The CDR3 loop reads CASSLIVTNYGYTF. In DNA form, the CDR3 reads TGTGCCAGCAGTTTAATTGTCACCAACTATGGCTACACCTTC.

This clonotype has ten or more counts. This rearrangement joins TRBV20-1 to TRBJ1-5; D perhaps matches TRBD1 (5 bases). CDR1 DFQATT and CDR2 SNEGSKA come from the germline V gene (reference sequence). The V end lost 1 base, the J end lost 6 bases, and 10 bases lay between the germline ends. This CDR3 region has 13 residues. The CDR3 DNA sequence: TGCAGTGCTAGAGGACAGTTACTTCAGCCCCAGCATTTT. It is translated as CSARGQLLQPQHF.

This clonotype has ten or more counts. The chain couples TRBV11-2 to TRBJ2-5; D possibly corresponds to TRBD1 (5 bases). The CDR3 runs to 13 residues. Germline loops: CDR1 SGHAT, CDR2 FQNNGV. Trimming left V 5 bases short and J 8 bases short, with 15 bases between. The CDR3 region is CASSQILQGTQYF. CDR3 in DNA: TGTGCCAGCAGCCAAATCCTGCAGGGTACCCAGTACTTC. Full variable domain (rest looked up from reference TRBV11-2 and TRBJ2-5): EAGVAQSPRYKIIEKRQSVAFWCNPISGHATLYWYQQILGQGPKLLIQFQNNGVVDDSQLPKDRFSAERLKGVDSTLKIQPAKLEDSAVYLCASSQILQGTQYFGPGTRLLVL.

This clonotype was detected a few times. V usage is TRBV6-1 and J usage is TRBJ2-7, with 7 bases identical to TRBD1. V dropped 4 bases and J dropped 3; count of bases not matched to a gene: 6. This CDR3 has 14 amino acids. Per germline, CDR1 MNHNS and CDR2 SASEGT. CDR3 residues: CASSAGTDFYEQYF. CDR3 bases: TGTGCCAGCAGTGCCGGGACAGACTTCTACGAGCAGTACTTC.

This clonotype appeared a few times. V usage is TRBV3-1 and J usage is TRBJ2-7, with a tentative D call TRBD2 (5 bases). Trimming removed 4 bases from V and 7 bases from J, with 8 bases in between. Germline CDR1 is LGHDT and CDR2 is YNNKEL (reference sequence). The CDR3 covers 11 residues. The CDR3 DNA follows: TGTGCCAGCAGCCTTGGGAGAGAGCAGTACTTC. Protein product: CASSLGREQYF.

This chain uses TRBV28 with TRBJ2-5; a possible D gene is TRBD2 (5 bases). Germline lookup yields CDR1 MDHEN and CDR2 SYDVKM. The CDR3 loop spans 15 amino acids. The V gene lost 7 bases and the J gene lost 4 bases, with 19 bases spanning the gap. CDR3 amino acids: CASTLYWAGGETQYF. CDR3 nucleotides: TGTGCCAGCACCCTTTATTGGGCAGGAGGAGAGACCCAGTACTTC.

This clonotype occurred a few times. One end of the junction is discordant with germline, which a read error may explain. The rearrangement joins TRBV7-6 to TRBJ1-6, with 9 bases lining up with TRBD1. Germline values: CDR1 SGHVS, CDR2 FNYEAQ. The CDR3 extends over 15 amino acids. The CDR3 protein is CASSLSGQGDSPLHF. The DNA for the CDR3 is TGTGCCAGCAGCTTATCGGGACAGGGTGATTCACCCCTCCATTTT.

This clonotype was detected many times. The CDR3: CSAPLGTGYRNEQFF. The DNA of the CDR3 is TGCAGCGCCCCTCTCGGGACAGGGTATCGCAATGAGCAGTTCTTC. The genes are TRBV29-1 and TRBJ2-1, with 9 bases identical to TRBD1. Germline V gene sequence: CDR1 SQVTM, CDR2 ANQGSEA. The CDR3 extends over 15 amino acids. V lost 7 bases and J lost 6; bases outside the gene matches: 13.

This clonotype has a count of ten or more. The genes are TRBV6-4 and TRBJ1-2, with 10 bases that match TRBD1. The CDR3 is 15 amino acids. The trim removed 6 bases at V and 7 bases at J, leaving 11 bases unmatched. Germline V gives CDR1 MRHNA, CDR2 SNTAGT. CDR3 in amino acids: CASSVGPGQGPGYTF. Written as DNA, the CDR3 is TGTGCCAGCAGCGTAGGCCCGGGACAGGGGCCTGGCTACACCTTC.

In its sample, this clonotype was seen many times. The gene calls are TRBV19 and TRBJ1-5; 7 bases match TRBD1. Germline V gives CDR1 LNHDA, CDR2 SQIVND (reference sequence). Germline trimming cut 5 bases from V and 3 bases from J; bases unmatched to any gene: 4. The CDR3 runs to 14 residues. CDR3 region: CASSQGTDNQPQHF. DNA of the CDR3: TGTGCCAGTAGTCAGGGGACAGACAATCAGCCCCAGCATTTT.

This clonotype was observed at least ten times. V is TRBV28 and J is TRBJ2-7; D remains ambiguous. Germline V gene data show CDR1 as MDHEN and CDR2 as SYDVKM. This CDR3 has 13 residues. Trimming removed 3 bases from V and 4 bases from J, with 10 bases in between. The CDR3 protein is CASSLATTYEQYF. CDR3 bases: TGTGCCAGCAGTTTGGCGACGACGTACGAGCAGTACTTC.

In this sample, this clonotype turned up a few times. V usage is TRBV7-9 and J usage is TRBJ2-1, with 9 nucleotides matching TRBD2. V lost 3 bases and J lost 7; bases outside the gene matches: 7. Germline V CDR1 and CDR2: SEHNR, FQNEAQ (reference sequence). The CDR3 is 15 amino acids. The CDR3 DNA reads TGTGCCAGCAGCTTGGCGGGAGGGCCGGCGAATGAGCAGTTCTTC. Its protein product is CASSLAGGPANEQFF.

This clonotype has a count of ten or more. J is TRBJ2-3 and V is TRBV4-2; possible D gene TRBD2, 5 bases. The CDR3 totals 17 residues. Germline loops: CDR1 LGHNA, CDR2 YNFKEQ. The V end was cut by 0 bases, the J end by 2 bases, with 15 bases between. The CDR3 is CASSQDWPPGNTDTQYF. For the CDR3, the DNA is TGTGCCAGCAGCCAAGATTGGCCTCCGGGGAACACAGATACGCAGTATTTT.

This clonotype was picked up many times. The chain joins TRBV10-3 to TRBJ2-1, with 7 bases identical to TRBD2. This CDR3 region has 14 residues. With V trimmed by 6 bases and J by 9 bases, 11 bases remained unmatched. CDR1 is ENHRY, CDR2 SYGVKD, per germline. This CDR3 reads CAIRSAGERGEQFF. The CDR3 DNA reads TGTGCCATCAGGTCTGCGGGGGAGAGGGGTGAGCAGTTCTTC.

This clonotype was observed at least ten times. The chain couples TRBV4-1 to TRBJ2-1; D is possibly TRBD1 (5 bases). The germline CDR1 and CDR2 sequences are MGHRA and YSYEKL. V lost 4 bases and J 6 bases, leaving 16 bases between the germline ends. This CDR3 is built from 15 residues. The CDR3 nucleotides read TGCGCCAGCAGCCTTGAGGTGTCTGGGGCCAATGAGCAGTTCTTC. This codes for CASSLEVSGANEQFF.

This clonotype was seen ten or more times. This chain joins TRBV3-1 and TRBJ2-3; D is unclear. V was shortened by 5 bases and J by 3 bases, with 9 bases between the two germline ends. The CDR3 has 13 amino acids. Germline V CDR1 and CDR2: LGHDT, YNNKEL (reference sequence). The CDR3: CASSSWETDTQYF. In DNA form, the CDR3 reads TGTGCCAGCAGCTCATGGGAAACAGATACGCAGTATTTT.

This clonotype has ten or more counts. This rearrangement joins TRBV6-2 or TRBV6-3 to TRBJ1-1; the D gene is possibly TRBD1 (5 bases). Germline values: CDR1 MNHEY, CDR2 SVGEGT. V lost 6 bases to trimming and J lost 4 bases, with 15 bases between them. The length of the CDR3 is 14 residues. The CDR3 here is CASRGGDRGTEAFF. CDR3 coding DNA: TGTGCCAGCAGGGGAGGGGATCGGGGCACTGAAGCTTTCTTT.

This clonotype has at least ten counts. The chain links TRBV28 to TRBJ2-4; D is unresolved. Germline V gene lookup returns CDR1 MDHEN and CDR2 SYDVKM. V lost 6 bases to trimming and J lost 0 bases, with 12 bases between them. The CDR3 runs to 15 residues. The CDR3 sequence: CASSPSSLAKNIQYF. The CDR3 DNA is TGTGCCAGCAGCCCGAGCAGTCTAGCCAAAAACATTCAGTACTTC.

Comment on this clonotype: One end of the junction does not line up with germline, which may come from a read error. V gene TRBV28 combines with J gene TRBJ2-4; D may be TRBD1 or TRBD2 (5 bases each). Germline CDR1 reads MDHEN; CDR2 reads SYDVKM. CDR3 size: 12 residues. The CDR3 loop is CASSSPGPLWDF. The CDR3, as DNA: TGTGCCAGCAGTTCCCCGGGACCCCTTTGGGACTTC.

This clonotype was recorded many times. The chain joins TRBV29-1 to TRBJ2-2; possibly TRBD1 for D (6 bases). The V end was cut by 5 bases, the J end by 5 bases, with 9 bases between. Germline assignment: CDR1 SQVTM and CDR2 ANQGSEA. CDR3 length: 12 residues. CDR3 DNA sequence: TGCAGCGTTCCTCAGGGGACCGGGGAGCTGTTTTTT. Its translation is CSVPQGTGELFF.

In this sample, this clonotype turned up many times. V usage is TRBV11-2 and J usage is TRBJ2-7, with 13 bases lining up with TRBD2. The CDR3 is 15 amino acids. Germline lookup yields CDR1 SGHAT and CDR2 FQNNGV. V lost 4 bases, J lost 4 bases, and 4 bases stayed unmatched. CDR3 in DNA: TGTGCCAGCAGCTCCCGGACTAGCGGGGGTTACGAGCAGTACTTC. Its translation: CASSSRTSGGYEQYF. The complete variable domain, with remaining parts taken from reference TRBV11-2 and TRBJ2-7, reads EAGVAQSPRYKIIEKRQSVAFWCNPISGHATLYWYQQILGQGPKLLIQFQNNGVVDDSQLPKDRFSAERLKGVDSTLKIQPAKLEDSAVYLCASSSRTSGGYEQYFGPGTRLTVT.

Ten or more counts support this clonotype. This rearrangement joins TRBV7-9 to TRBJ2-2; D may be TRBD2 (6 bases). Trimming shortened V by 4 bases and J by 0 bases, and 9 bases separated the two germline ends. There are 15 residues in the CDR3. The germline gives CDR1 SEHNR, CDR2 FQNEAQ (reference sequence). The CDR3 bases are TGTGCCAGCAGCTGGCTAGCGCCGAACACCGGGGAGCTGTTTTTT. Translating it yields CASSWLAPNTGELFF.

Within the sample, this clonotype is medium-sized (0.01 to 0.1%). J is TRBJ2-5 and V is TRBV27; a weak D match, TRBD1 (5 bases). The CDR3 is made up of 17 amino acids. Germline CDR1 is MNHEY and CDR2 is SMNVEV (reference sequence). The V gene lost 10 bases and the J gene lost 5 bases, with 29 bases spanning the gap. The DNA of the CDR3 is TGTGCCAAAACAACCCACCACGCAGGGTTGAGGAACGAGACCCAGTACTTC. Protein sequence: CAKTTHHAGLRNETQYF.